This TCR beta chain emerged from a study of identical twins. TCRdb reprocessed the 5' RACE reads via MiXCR and lists one record per CDR3 protein. The sample includes 1.5 million to 2 million distinct CDR3 sequences, around a third seen only once; the top ten take about 0.3%. V dropped 6 bases and J dropped 3 bases, with 16 bases sitting between them. The length of the CDR3 is 15 residues. CDR1 and CDR2 from the germline V gene are MNHEY and SMNVEV (reference sequence). The table lists this clonotype with a few counts. This chain connects TRBV27 to TRBJ2-3, with D tentatively TRBD1 (7 bases). Material: cord blood. The source of this sequence is a newborn girl in good health. DNA for the CDR3: TGTGCCAGCAGGCGAGGAGGGGGCGAAACAGATACGCAGTATTTT. This translates into CASRRGGGETDTQYF.